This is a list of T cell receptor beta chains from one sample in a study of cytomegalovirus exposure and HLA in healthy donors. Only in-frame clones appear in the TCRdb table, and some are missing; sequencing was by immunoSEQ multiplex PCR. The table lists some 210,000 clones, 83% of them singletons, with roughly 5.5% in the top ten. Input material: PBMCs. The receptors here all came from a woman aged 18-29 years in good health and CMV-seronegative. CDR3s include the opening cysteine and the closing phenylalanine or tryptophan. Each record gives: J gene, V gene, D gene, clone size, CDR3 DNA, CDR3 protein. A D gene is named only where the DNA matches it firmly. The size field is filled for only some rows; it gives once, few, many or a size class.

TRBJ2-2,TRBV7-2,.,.,TGTGCCAGCAGCTTTTTATCGGGGGAGCTGTTTTTT,CASSFLSGELFF
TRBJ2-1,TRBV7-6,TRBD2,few,TGTGCCAGCAGCCTCGGGACTAGCGAGGAGCAGTTCTTC,CASSLGTSEEQFF
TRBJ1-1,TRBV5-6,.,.,TGTGCCAGCAGCTTGGGTGCTGAAGCTTTCTTT,CASSLGAEAFF
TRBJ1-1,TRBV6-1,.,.,TGTGCCAGCACGGGCAGGGGCGAGGGGAGGACTGAAGCTTTCTTT,CASTGRGEGRTEAFF
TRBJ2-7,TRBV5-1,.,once,TGCGCCAGCAGCTTGGAGGGGGTAGCCGCGCAGTACTTC,CASSLEGVAAQYF
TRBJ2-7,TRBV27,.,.,TGTGCCAGCAAGGGGGGAACCTCCTCCTACGAGCAGTACTTC,CASKGGTSSYEQYF
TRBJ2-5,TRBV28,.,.,TGTGCCAGCAGTTCCCTTGCCACCGCCGCCGAGACCCAGTACTTC,CASSSLATAAETQYF
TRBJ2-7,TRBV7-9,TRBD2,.,TGTGCCAGCAGCCCCCTAGCGGGAGGTTCCTCCTACGAGCAGTACTTC,CASSPLAGGSSYEQYF
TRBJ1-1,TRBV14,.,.,TGTGCCAGCAGCCTCGGGGGGCTGACTTTCTTT,CASSLGGLTFF
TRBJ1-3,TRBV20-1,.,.,TGCAGTGCTAGAGTAGGAAACACCATATATTTT,CSARVGNTIYF
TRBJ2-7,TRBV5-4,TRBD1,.,TGTGCCAGCAGCACCCAACAGGGGCCGCCGACCTACGAGCAGTACTTC,CASSTQQGPPTYEQYF
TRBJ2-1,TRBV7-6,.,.,TGTGCCAGCAGCTTAGGACAGGACTCCTACAATGAGCAGTTCTTC,CASSLGQDSYNEQFF
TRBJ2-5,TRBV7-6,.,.,TGTGCCAGCAGCTTGAGGAGGAGAGAGACCCAGTACTTC,CASSLRRRETQYF
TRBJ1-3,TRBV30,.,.,TGTGCCTGGATCTGGGGCACTGGAAACACCATATATTTT,CAWIWGTGNTIYF
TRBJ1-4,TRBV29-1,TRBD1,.,TGCAGCGCGCTACAGGGGATCGATGAAAAACTGTTTTTT,CSALQGIDEKLFF
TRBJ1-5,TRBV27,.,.,TGTGCCAGCAGTCCCTTCGGGGGGCTTACCAATCAGCCCCAGCATTTT,CASSPFGGLTNQPQHF
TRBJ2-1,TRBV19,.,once,TGTGCCAGTAGTCTTAAGGTGAATGAGCAGTTCTTC,CASSLKVNEQFF
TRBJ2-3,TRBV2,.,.,TGTGCCAGCAGTGAGGACAGGCGGGATACAGATACGCAGTATTTT,CASSEDRRDTDTQYF
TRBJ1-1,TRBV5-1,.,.,TGCGCCAGCAGCGCGACAGGTATGGGCACTGAAGCTTTCTTT,CASSATGMGTEAFF
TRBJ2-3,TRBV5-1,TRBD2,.,TGCGCCAGCAGCTGGGCGAGCGGGGGGATAGATACGCAGTATTTT,CASSWASGGIDTQYF
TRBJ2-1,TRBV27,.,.,TGTGCCAGCGAATTGTATCAGCAGTTCTTC,CASELYQQFF
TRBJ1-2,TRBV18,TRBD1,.,TGTGCCAGCTCAAAGGGGGGACAGAGCTATTCCGGCTACACCTTC,CASSKGGQSYSGYTF
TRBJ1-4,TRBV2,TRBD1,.,TGTGCCAGCAGTGAACCCCACAGGGGTCATGAAAAACTGTTTTTT,CASSEPHRGHEKLFF
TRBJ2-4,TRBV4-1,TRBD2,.,TGCGCCAGCAGCCAAGGGTTAGCGGGAGAGCTAGCCAAAAACATTCAGTACTTC,CASSQGLAGELAKNIQYF
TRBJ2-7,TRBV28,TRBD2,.,TGTGCCAGCAGTTTATTCGGGACTAGCGGGATCTCCTACGAGCAGTACTTC,CASSLFGTSGISYEQYF
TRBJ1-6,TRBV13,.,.,TGTGCCAGCAGCTTAGGCCATAAGAATTCACCCCTCCACTTT,CASSLGHKNSPLHF
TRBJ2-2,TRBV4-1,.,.,TGCGCCAGCAGCTCGTACGGGGACACCGGGGAGCTGTTTTTT,CASSSYGDTGELFF
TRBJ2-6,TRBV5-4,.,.,TGTGCGCAGCCGGAGGGCTCTGGGGCCAACGTCCTGACTTTC,CAQPEGSGANVLTF
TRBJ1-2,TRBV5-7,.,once,TGTGCCAGCAGCGGGGGACCTCGGAACTATGGCTACACCTTC,CASSGGPRNYGYTF
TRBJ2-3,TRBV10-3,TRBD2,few,TGTGCCATCAGTAAAGGACTAGCGGGAGATGCAGATACGCAGTATTTT,CAISKGLAGDADTQYF
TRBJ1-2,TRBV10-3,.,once,TGTGCCATCAGTGAGTCGGACGGGGAAACCTATGGCTACACCTTC,CAISESDGETYGYTF
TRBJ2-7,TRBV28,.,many,TGTGCCAGCAGCCCCGGGACACCTACACCCCCGAACGAGCAGTACTTC,CASSPGTPTPPNEQYF
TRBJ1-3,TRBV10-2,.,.,TGCGCCAGCAGTGAAATCAGCGGCACCATATATTTT,CASSEISGTIYF
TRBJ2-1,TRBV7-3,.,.,TGTGCCAGCAGCTTAAGCCGTTTGGATGAGCAGTTCTTC,CASSLSRLDEQFF
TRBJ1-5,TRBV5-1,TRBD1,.,TGCGCCAGCAGCCTGACAGGGAATCAGCCCCAGCATTTT,CASSLTGNQPQHF
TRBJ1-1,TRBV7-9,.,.,TGTGCCAGCAGTAACCCGGGGGACACTGAAGCTTTCTTT,CASSNPGDTEAFF
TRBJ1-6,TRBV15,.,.,TGTGCCACCAGCAGAGATGGACTAAGTGGTTCACCCCTCCACTTT,CATSRDGLSGSPLHF
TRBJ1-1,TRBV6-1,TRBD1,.,TGTGCCAGCAGTACGCACAGGGGACAGGCTGAAGCTTTCTTT,CASSTHRGQAEAFF
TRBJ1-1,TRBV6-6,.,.,TGTGCCAGCAGTTACCCCACCCCCAGCACTGAAGCTTTCTTT,CASSYPTPSTEAFF
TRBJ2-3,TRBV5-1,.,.,TGCGCCAGCAGCTCAGGGGATCGCACAGATACGCAGTATTTT,CASSSGDRTDTQYF